This entry lists 13 T cell receptor beta chains sequenced from one sample in a study of blood T cell repertoires in COVID-19 (TCRdb year 2020). To prepare the library, the immunoSEQ multiplex PCR assay was applied. TCRdb carries this immuneACCESS record with in-frame sequences only. Its versions omit some clonotypes, under half of them owing to an unresolved V gene in the studies checked, with the rest unexplained. This sample holds about 56,000 clones; just under 75% were observed only once. The top ten hold around 4.9% of the sample. Input material: peripheral blood. The receptors come from a woman in her 70s with COVID-19, enrolled during active disease.

This clone was seen many times. V usage is TRBV11-3 and J usage is TRBJ2-1; D is ambiguous. The CDR3 runs 15 residues. V was cut by 5 bases and J by 0 bases, with 11 bases left in between. Germline-derived CDR1 and CDR2 are SGHNT and YENEEA. The CDR3 region is CASSLGSGSYNEQFF. The CDR3 region has the DNA TGTGCCAGCAGCCTCGGTAGTGGCTCCTACAATGAGCAGTTCTTC. The full variable domain, in which reference TRBV11-3 and TRBJ2-1 provide the parts outside the CDR3, is EAGVVQSPRYKIIEKKQPVAFWCNPISGHNTLYWYLQNLGQGPELLIRYENEEAVDDSQLPKDRFSAERLKGVDSTLKIQPAELGDSAVYLCASSLGSGSYNEQFFGPGTRLTVL.

The chain is built from TRBV7-8 and TRBJ2-3; 9 nucleotides agree with TRBD1. The germline CDR1 and CDR2 sequences are SGHVS and FQNEAQ. The ends lost 5 bases at V and 8 bases at J; junction bases unmatched: 14. This CDR3 comprises 16 residues. The CDR3 region is CASSPPGGQGTGTQYF. The CDR3, as DNA: TGTGCCAGCAGCCCCCCGGGAGGACAGGGGACCGGTACGCAGTATTTT.

The rearrangement links TRBV6-1 to TRBJ2-4, with D tentatively TRBD2 (6 bases). There are 16 residues in the CDR3. Trimming pared 3 bases from V and 0 bases from J, leaving 12 bases between. CDR1 MNHNS and CDR2 SASEGT come from the germline V gene. The chain's CDR3 is CASSEGLTGAKNIQYF. CDR3 nucleotide sequence: TGTGCCAGCAGTGAGGGACTTACTGGAGCCAAAAACATTCAGTACTTC.

The V call is TRBV2, the J call TRBJ2-2; no firm D call. The CDR3 is made up of 13 amino acids. CDR1 and CDR2 from the germline V gene are SNHLY and FYNNEI. With 4 bases removed from V and 6 bases from J, the gap between germline ends came to 9 bases. The CDR3 DNA is TGTGCCAGCAGTGGACAAACGTCCGGGGAGCTGTTTTTT. It codes for CASSGQTSGELFF. The full variable domain, completed using reference TRBV2 and TRBJ2-2, is EPEVTQTPSHQVTQMGQEVILRCVPISNHLYFYWYRQILGQKVEFLVSFYNNEISEKSEIFDDQFSVERPDGSNFTLKIRSTKLEDSAMYFCASSGQTSGELFFGEGSRLTVL.

In regard to this clone: The sample holds other DNA sequences that translate to the same CDR3. J is TRBJ1-2 and V is TRBV7-8, with no clear D. The length of the CDR3 is 13 residues. The ends were cut back, 5 bases at V and 5 bases at J, with 12 bases in the middle. Germline values: CDR1 SGHVS, CDR2 FQNEAQ. The CDR3 here is CASSPPGLYGYTF. CDR3 coding DNA: TGTGCCAGCAGCCCCCCCGGGTTATATGGCTACACCTTC. Variable domain in full (rest from reference TRBV7-8 and TRBJ1-2): GAGVSQSPRYKVAKRGQDVALRCDPISGHVSLFWYQQALGQGPEFLTYFQNEAQLDKSGLPSDRFFAERPEGSVSTLKIQRTQQEDSAVYLCASSPPGLYGYTFGSGTRLTVV.

This clone was seen more than once but under ten times. This chain connects TRBV19 to TRBJ1-4; D is possibly TRBD1 (6 bases). V was cut by 4 bases and J by 0 bases, with 15 bases left in between. Germline CDR1 and CDR2: LNHDA and SQIVND (reference sequence). The CDR3 has 17 amino acids. Here the CDR3 DNA reads TGTGCCAGTAGTAGGGCAGGGGCAGTTGCAACTAATGAAAAACTGTTTTTT. Translating gives CASSRAGAVATNEKLFF.

V gene TRBV4-2 combines with J gene TRBJ1-2; 8 bases match TRBD1. Germline values: CDR1 LGHNA, CDR2 YNFKEQ. The CDR3 totals 15 residues. V dropped 3 bases and J dropped 6; count of bases not matched to a gene: 9. This chain's CDR3 is CASSHPGTGAHGYTF. DNA for the CDR3: TGTGCCAGCAGCCATCCCGGGACAGGAGCCCATGGCTACACCTTC.

The V gene is TRBV19, the J gene TRBJ2-2; the D gene is possibly TRBD1 (5 bases). Germline CDR1 LNHDA, CDR2 SQIVND (reference sequence). The germline V and J ends were trimmed by 2 bases and 4 bases, with 8 bases remaining between them. CDR3 length: 14 amino acids. CDR3 in DNA: TGTGCCAGTAGTATACGACAGCTCACCGGGGAGCTGTTTTTT. It codes for CASSIRQLTGELFF. Looking up the rest from reference TRBV19 and TRBJ2-2 gives the full variable domain: DGGITQSPKYLFRKEGQNVTLSCEQNLNHDAMYWYRQDPGQGLRLIYYSQIVNDFQKGDIAEGYSVSREKKESFPLTVTSAQKNPTAFYLCASSIRQLTGELFFGEGSRLTVL.

A few counts support this clone. The chain recombines TRBV7-2 with TRBJ2-2, with D perhaps TRBD2 (5 bases). From germline, CDR1 is SGHTA and CDR2 FQGNSA. This CDR3 region has 15 residues. V was clipped by 4 bases and J by 2 bases, with 11 bases between them. The CDR3 sequence: CASSSGSGNTGELFF. CDR3 in DNA: TGTGCCAGCAGCTCGGGCAGCGGAAACACCGGGGAGCTGTTTTTT.

This clone was counted once. This chain connects TRBV27 to TRBJ1-2, with TRBD1 matching over 7 bases. Germline assignment: CDR1 MNHEY and CDR2 SMNVEV (reference sequence). The CDR3 spans 15 residues. The V gene end was trimmed by 3 bases and the J gene end by 2 bases; junction bases not matched to a gene: 6. Here the CDR3 reads CASSLTGLVNYGYTF. The CDR3 coding sequence is TGTGCCAGCAGTTTGACAGGGTTGGTCAACTATGGCTACACCTTC.

This sequence joins TRBV5-4 and TRBJ2-2, with 9 positions matching TRBD1. CDR1 is SGHNT and CDR2 is YYREEE in the germline V gene (reference sequence). Trimming removed 4 bases from V and 5 bases from J; junction bases left unmatched: 3. The CDR3 runs to 14 residues. CDR3 region: CASSPDRGTGELFF. The CDR3, as DNA: TGTGCCAGCAGCCCGGACAGGGGAACCGGGGAGCTGTTTTTT.

The chain combines TRBV5-4 with TRBJ2-1; 10 bases are a match to TRBD2. CDR1 is SGHNT, CDR2 YYREEE, per germline (reference sequence). V trimming: 5 bases; J trimming: 8 bases; junction bases outside the gene matches: 7. The CDR3 is 14 residues long. CDR3 nucleotide sequence: TGTGCCAGCAGTGCTAGCGGGAGTCGGTATGAGCAGTTCTTC. It specifies CASSASGSRYEQFF.

This chain connects TRBV19 to TRBJ2-1, with 13 bases that match TRBD2. The germline V gene encodes CDR1 LNHDA and CDR2 SQIVND (reference sequence). CDR3 length equals 16 residues. Trimming removed 5 bases from V and 6 bases from J; junction bases left unmatched: 7. The CDR3 sequence is CASSWTSGSFSNEQFF. The CDR3 nucleotides read TGTGCCAGTAGTTGGACTAGCGGGAGCTTCAGCAATGAGCAGTTCTTC. Filled out from reference TRBV19 and TRBJ2-1, the complete variable domain reads DGGITQSPKYLFRKEGQNVTLSCEQNLNHDAMYWYRQDPGQGLRLIYYSQIVNDFQKGDIAEGYSVSREKKESFPLTVTSAQKNPTAFYLCASSWTSGSFSNEQFFGPGTRLTVL.